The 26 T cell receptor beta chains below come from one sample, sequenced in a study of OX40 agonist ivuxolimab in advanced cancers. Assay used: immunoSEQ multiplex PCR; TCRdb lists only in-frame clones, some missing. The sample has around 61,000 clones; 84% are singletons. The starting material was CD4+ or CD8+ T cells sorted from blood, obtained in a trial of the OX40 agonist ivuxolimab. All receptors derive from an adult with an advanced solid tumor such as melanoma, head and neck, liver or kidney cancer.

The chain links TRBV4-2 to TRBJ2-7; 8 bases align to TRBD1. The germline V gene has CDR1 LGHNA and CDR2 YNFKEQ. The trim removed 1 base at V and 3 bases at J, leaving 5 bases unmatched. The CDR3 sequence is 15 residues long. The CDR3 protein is CASSQGGQAGYEQYF. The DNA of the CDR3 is TGTGCCAGCAGCCAAGGGGGACAGGCAGGCTACGAGCAGTACTTC.

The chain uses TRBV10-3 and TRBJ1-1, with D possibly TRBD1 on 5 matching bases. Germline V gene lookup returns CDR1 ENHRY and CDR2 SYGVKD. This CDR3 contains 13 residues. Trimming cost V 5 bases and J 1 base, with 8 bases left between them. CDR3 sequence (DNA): TGTGCCATCAGTCAGCAGGGGAACACTGAAGCTTTCTTT. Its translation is CAISQQGNTEAFF.

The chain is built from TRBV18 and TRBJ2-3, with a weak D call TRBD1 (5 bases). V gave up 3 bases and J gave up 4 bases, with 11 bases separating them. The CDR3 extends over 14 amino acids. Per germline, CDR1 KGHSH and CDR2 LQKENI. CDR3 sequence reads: CASSPQGTADTQYF. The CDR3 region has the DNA TGTGCCAGCTCACCGCAGGGTACGGCAGATACGCAGTATTTT.

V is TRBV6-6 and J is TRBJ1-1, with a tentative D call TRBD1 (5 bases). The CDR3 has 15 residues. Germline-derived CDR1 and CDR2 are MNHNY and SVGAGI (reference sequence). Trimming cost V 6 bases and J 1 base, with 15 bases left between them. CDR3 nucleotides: TGTGCCAGCAGCCTACAGGCGGTCGGGAACACTGAAGCTTTCTTT. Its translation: CASSLQAVGNTEAFF.

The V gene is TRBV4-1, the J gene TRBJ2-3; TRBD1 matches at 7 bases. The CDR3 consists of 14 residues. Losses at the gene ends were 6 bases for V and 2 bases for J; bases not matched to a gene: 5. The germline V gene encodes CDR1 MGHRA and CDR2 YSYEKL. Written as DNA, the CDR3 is TGCGCCAGCAGGCCGGGACAGCCCACAGATACGCAGTATTTT. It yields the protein CASRPGQPTDTQYF.

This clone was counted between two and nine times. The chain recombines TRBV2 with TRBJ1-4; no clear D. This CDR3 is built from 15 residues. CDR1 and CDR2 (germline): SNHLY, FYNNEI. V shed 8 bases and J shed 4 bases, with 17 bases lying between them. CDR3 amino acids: CASALRKVVNEKLFF. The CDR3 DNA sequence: TGTGCCAGCGCACTTCGAAAGGTTGTTAATGAAAAACTGTTTTTT.

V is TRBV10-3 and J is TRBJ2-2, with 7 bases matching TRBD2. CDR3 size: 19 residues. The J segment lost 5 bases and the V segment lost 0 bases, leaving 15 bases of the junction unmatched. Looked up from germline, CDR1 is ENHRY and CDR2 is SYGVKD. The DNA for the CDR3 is TGTGCCATCAGTGAGTCGATTCCTAGCGGAGTGGGGAAAACCGGGGAGCTGTTTTTT. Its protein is CAISESIPSGVGKTGELFF.

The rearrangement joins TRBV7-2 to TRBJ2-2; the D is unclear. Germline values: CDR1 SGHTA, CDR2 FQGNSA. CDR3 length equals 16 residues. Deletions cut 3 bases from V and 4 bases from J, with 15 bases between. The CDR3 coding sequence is TGTGCCAGCAGCTTCGCCCACTCCCGGCGCACCGGGGAGCTGTTTTTT. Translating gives CASSFAHSRRTGELFF.

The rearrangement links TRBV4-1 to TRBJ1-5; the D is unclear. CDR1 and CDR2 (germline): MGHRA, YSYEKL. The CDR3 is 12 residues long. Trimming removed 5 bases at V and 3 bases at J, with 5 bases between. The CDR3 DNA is TGCGCCAGCAGCTATCCCAATCAGCCCCAGCATTTT. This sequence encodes CASSYPNQPQHF.

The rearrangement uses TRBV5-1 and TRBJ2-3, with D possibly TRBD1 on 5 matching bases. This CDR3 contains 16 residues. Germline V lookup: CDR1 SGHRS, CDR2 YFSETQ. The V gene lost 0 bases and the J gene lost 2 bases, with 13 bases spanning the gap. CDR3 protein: CASSLGQLTSTDTQYF. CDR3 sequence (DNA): TGCGCCAGCAGCTTGGGACAGCTTACCTCCACAGATACGCAGTATTTT.

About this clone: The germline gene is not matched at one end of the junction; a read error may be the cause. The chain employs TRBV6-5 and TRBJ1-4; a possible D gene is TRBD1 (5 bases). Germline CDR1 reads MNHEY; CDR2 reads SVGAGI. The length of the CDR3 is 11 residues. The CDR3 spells CASRKQELKVF. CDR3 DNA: TGTGCCAGCAGAAAACAGGAGCTGAAGGTTTTT.

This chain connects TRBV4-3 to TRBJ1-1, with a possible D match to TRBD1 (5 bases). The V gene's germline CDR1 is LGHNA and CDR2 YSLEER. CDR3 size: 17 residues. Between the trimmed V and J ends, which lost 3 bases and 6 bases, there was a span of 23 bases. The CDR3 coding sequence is TGCGCCAGCAGCCAGTACAGGACCGGCGTGCAGGGCGCTGAAGCTTTCTTT. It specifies CASSQYRTGVQGAEAFF.

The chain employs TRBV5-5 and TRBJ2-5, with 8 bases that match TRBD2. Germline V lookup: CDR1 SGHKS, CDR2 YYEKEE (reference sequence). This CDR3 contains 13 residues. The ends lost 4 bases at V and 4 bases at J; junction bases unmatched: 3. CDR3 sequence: CASSPTSGETQYF. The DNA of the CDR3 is TGTGCCAGCAGCCCTACTAGCGGAGAGACCCAGTACTTC.

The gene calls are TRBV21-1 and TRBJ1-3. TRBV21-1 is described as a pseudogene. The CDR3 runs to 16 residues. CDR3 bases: TGTGCCAGCAGCAAAGTGCTCGGACGCAGTGGAAACACCATATATTTT. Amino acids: CASSKVLGRSGNTIYF.

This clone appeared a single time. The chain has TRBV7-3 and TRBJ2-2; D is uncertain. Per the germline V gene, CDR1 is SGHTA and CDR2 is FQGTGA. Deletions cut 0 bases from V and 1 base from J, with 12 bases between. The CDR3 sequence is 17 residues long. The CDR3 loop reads CASSLTQIALNTGELFF. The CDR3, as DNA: TGTGCCAGCAGCTTAACGCAGATAGCCTTGAACACCGGGGAGCTGTTTTTT.

In DNA form, the CDR3 reads TGCAGTGCAGGCCCCATTAATGAGCAGTTCTTC. As protein: CSAGPINEQFF. The chain is built from TRBV20-1 and TRBJ2-1; no reliable D call. Trimming left V 6 bases short and J 7 bases short, with 10 bases between. Germline V gives CDR1 DFQATT, CDR2 SNEGSKA (reference sequence). CDR3 length equals 11 residues.

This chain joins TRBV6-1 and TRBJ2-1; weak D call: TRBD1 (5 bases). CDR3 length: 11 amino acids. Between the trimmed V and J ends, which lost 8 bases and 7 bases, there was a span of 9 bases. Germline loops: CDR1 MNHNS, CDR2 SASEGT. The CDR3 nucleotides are TGTGCCAGCCCCAGGGAAAATGAGCAGTTCTTC. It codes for CASPRENEQFF.

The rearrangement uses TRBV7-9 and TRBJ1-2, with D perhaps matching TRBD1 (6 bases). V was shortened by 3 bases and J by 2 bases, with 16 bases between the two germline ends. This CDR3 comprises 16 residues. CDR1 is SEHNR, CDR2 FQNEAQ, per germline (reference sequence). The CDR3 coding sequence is TGTGCCAGCAGCTTCAGGGGACCACACGAAAACTATGGCTACACCTTC. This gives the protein CASSFRGPHENYGYTF.

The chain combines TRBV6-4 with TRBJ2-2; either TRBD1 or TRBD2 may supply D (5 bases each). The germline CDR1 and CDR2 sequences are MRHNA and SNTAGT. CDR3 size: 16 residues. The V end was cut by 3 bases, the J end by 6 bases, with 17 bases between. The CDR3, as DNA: TGTGCCAGCAGTGATTCCGGGACGGTGGGACCCGGGGAGCTGTTTTTT. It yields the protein CASSDSGTVGPGELFF.

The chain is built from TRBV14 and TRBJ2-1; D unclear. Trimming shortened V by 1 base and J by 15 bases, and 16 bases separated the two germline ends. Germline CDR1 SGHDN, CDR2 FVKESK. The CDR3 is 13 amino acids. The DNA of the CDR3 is TGTGCCAGCAGCCAAGTTCTAGATTCGCGATGGTTCTTC. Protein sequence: CASSQVLDSRWFF.

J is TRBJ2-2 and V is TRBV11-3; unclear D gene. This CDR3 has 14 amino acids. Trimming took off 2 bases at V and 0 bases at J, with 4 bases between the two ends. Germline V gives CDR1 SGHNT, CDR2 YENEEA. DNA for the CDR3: TGTGCCAGCAGCTTATTTGCGAACACCGGGGAGCTGTTTTTT. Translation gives CASSLFANTGELFF.

CDR3 DNA: TGCAGCGTTGAAGGCGGGACAGGGCGGACTGAAGCTTTCTTT. Protein sequence: CSVEGGTGRTEAFF. The V gene is TRBV29-1, the J gene TRBJ1-1; TRBD1 matches at 9 bases. The CDR3 contains 14 residues. Germline loops: CDR1 SQVTM, CDR2 ANQGSEA. Trimming removed 1 base from V and 5 bases from J; junction bases left unmatched: 5.

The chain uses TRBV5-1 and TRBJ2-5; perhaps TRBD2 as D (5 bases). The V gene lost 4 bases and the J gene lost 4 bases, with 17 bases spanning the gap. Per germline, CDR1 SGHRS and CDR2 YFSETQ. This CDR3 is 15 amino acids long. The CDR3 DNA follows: TGCGCCAGCAGCCCATTGACTACCTTCCGAGAGACCCAGTACTTC. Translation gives CASSPLTTFRETQYF.

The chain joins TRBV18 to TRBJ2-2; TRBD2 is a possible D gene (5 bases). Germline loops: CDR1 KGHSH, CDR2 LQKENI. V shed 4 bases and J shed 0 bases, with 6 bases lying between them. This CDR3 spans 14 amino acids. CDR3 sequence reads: CASSRETNTGELFF. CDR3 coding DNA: TGTGCCAGCTCACGGGAGACGAACACCGGGGAGCTGTTTTTT.

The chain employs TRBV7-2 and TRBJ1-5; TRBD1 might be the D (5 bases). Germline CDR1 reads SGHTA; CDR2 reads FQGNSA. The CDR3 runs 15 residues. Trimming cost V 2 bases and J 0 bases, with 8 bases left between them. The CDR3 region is CASSLSRVSNQPQHF. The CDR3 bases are TGTGCCAGCAGCTTAAGCAGGGTTAGCAATCAGCCCCAGCATTTT.

The CDR3 sequence is CASSPGQSEQFF. CDR3 bases: TGTGCCAGCAGCCCCGGACAAAGTGAGCAGTTCTTC. This chain links TRBV7-2 with TRBJ2-1; perhaps TRBD1 as D (5 bases). This CDR3 spans 12 amino acids. With 5 bases removed from V and 9 bases from J, the gap between germline ends came to 11 bases. Germline lookup yields CDR1 SGHTA and CDR2 FQGNSA.